Sequencing of this TCR beta chain was carried out in a study of cytomegalovirus exposure and HLA in healthy donors. Use of 60 Vbeta and 13 Jbeta primers characterized the PCR. Profiled with immunoSEQ multiplex PCR; TCRdb holds only in-frame clones, not every one. The clone table shows around 100,000 clones, with the ten largest holding approximately 6.8%. The CDR3 covers 16 residues. The germline CDR1 and CDR2 sequences are SGHAT and FQNNGV. J was trimmed by 4 bases and V by 5 bases; bases with no gene match: 8. The donors were healthy bone marrow donors. The sequence was collected from a man aged 35-49 years in good health and CMV-seropositive. The sample taken for sequencing was PBMCs. This chain links TRBV11-2 with TRBJ2-1; TRBD2 aligns across 10 bases. This chain's CDR3 is CASSLGLAATYNEQFF. The DNA of the CDR3 is TGTGCCAGCAGCCTCGGACTAGCGGCTACATACAATGAGCAGTTCTTC. Full variable domain (remainder filled in from reference TRBV11-2 and TRBJ2-1): EAGVAQSPRYKIIEKRQSVAFWCNPISGHATLYWYQQILGQGPKLLIQFQNNGVVDDSQLPKDRFSAERLKGVDSTLKIQPAKLEDSAVYLCASSLGLAATYNEQFFGPGTRLTVL.